This is a list of T cell receptor beta chains from one sample in a study of blood T cells in healthy people across ages. TCRdb recomputed calls from the 5' RACE reads with MiXCR, one row per CDR3 protein. The sample includes around 850,000 distinct CDR3 sequences, roughly 35% seen only once; the top ten take 13%. Specimen: blood. Receptor source: a man aged 18 to 29 in good health. The CDR3 runs from the conserved cysteine through the conserved F or W. Fields, in order: CDR3 length, clone size, J gene, D gene, V gene, CDR3 protein, CDR3 DNA. The D gene is left open where the match is weak. Part of the rows lack a size; the others show once, few, many or a class for expanded clones.

>16|-|TRBJ2-3|TRBD2|TRBV10-3
CAISVLAGGPADTQYF
TGTGCCATCAGTGTCCTGGCGGGGGGGCCAGCAGATACGCAGTATTTT
>12|-|TRBJ2-4|-|TRBV2
CASKSDEQGEYF
TGTGCCAGCAAATCCGACGAGCAGGGAGAGTACTTC
>12|-|TRBJ2-5|-|TRBV10-3
CAIKAEEETQYF
TGTGCCATCAAGGCAGAAGAAGAGACCCAGTACTTC
>15|-|TRBJ2-3|-|TRBV12-3/TRBV12-4
CASSLGTQHTDTQYF
TGTGCCAGCAGTTTAGGGACACAACACACAGATACGCAGTATTTT
>14|-|TRBJ1-2|TRBD1|TRBV20-1
CSARDWDSNYGYTF
TGCAGTGCTAGAGATTGGGACAGTAACTATGGCTACACCTTC
>14|-|TRBJ2-3|-|TRBV9
CASSAAPSADTQYF
TGTGCCAGCAGCGCCGCGCCTAGTGCGGATACGCAGTATTTT
>16|many|TRBJ2-1|-|TRBV25-1
CASSDAHWITNNEQFF
TGTGCCAGCAGTGATGCCCACTGGATTACCAACAATGAGCAGTTCTTC
>14|-|TRBJ1-2|-|TRBV6-1
CASSEGALGGAYTF
TGTGCCAGCAGTGAAGGGGCCCTAGGAGGGGCCTACACCTTC
>13|-|TRBJ1-1|TRBD1|TRBV28
CASNIQGYTEAFF
TGTGCCAGCAACATACAGGGGTACACTGAAGCTTTCTTT
>17|many|TRBJ2-1|-|TRBV15
CATSRDLDYTIYNEQFF
TGTGCCACCAGCAGAGATCTGGATTACACAATCTACAATGAGCAGTTCTTC
>14|once|TRBJ2-1|-|TRBV20-1
CSARDREDSYEQFF
TGCAGTGCTAGAGATCGCGAGGATTCCTACGAGCAGTTCTTC
>18|-|TRBJ1-3|TRBD1|TRBV4-1
CASSQEAADRGLGNTIYF
TGCGCCAGCAGCCAAGAAGCGGCGGACAGGGGACTTGGAAACACCATATATTTT
>14|few|TRBJ1-6|-|TRBV5-1
CASSLVQPNSPLHF
TGCGCCAGCAGCTTGGTTCAGCCGAATTCACCCCTCCACTTT
>16|-|TRBJ1-2|TRBD1|TRBV5-1
CASSPRTGRSNYGYTF
TGCGCCAGCAGCCCCAGGACAGGGCGGTCTAACTATGGCTACACCTTC
>14|-|TRBJ2-1|TRBD1|TRBV7-3
CASSLADREGEQFF
TGTGCCAGCAGCTTAGCCGACAGGGAAGGTGAGCAGTTCTTC
>13|-|TRBJ1-5|-|TRBV20-1
CSALSGNDQPQHF
TGCAGTGCTCTATCGGGTAACGATCAGCCCCAGCATTTT
>18|-|TRBJ2-6|-|TRBV12-3/TRBV12-4
CASSLFPSGPSGANVLTF
TGTGCCAGCAGTTTATTCCCCTCAGGGCCTTCGGGGGCCAACGTCCTGACTTTC
>17|-|TRBJ1-5|TRBD1|TRBV30
CAWTVRKPGQRNQPQHF
TGTGCCTGGACCGTACGAAAACCGGGACAGAGGAATCAGCCCCAGCATTTT
>15|few|TRBJ1-1|-|TRBV9
CASSVDGSLNTEAFF
TGTGCCAGCAGCGTAGACGGGAGTCTGAACACTGAAGCTTTCTTT
>16|once|TRBJ1-2|-|TRBV14
CANSQEDRGTLYGYTF
TGTGCCAACAGCCAAGAAGATAGGGGTACCCTCTATGGCTACACCTTC
>15|-|TRBJ1-2|-|TRBV12-3/TRBV12-4
CASRVEGRINYGYTF
TGTGCCAGCAGGGTCGAGGGCCGGATTAACTATGGCTACACCTTC
>14|-|TRBJ2-1|-|TRBV4-2
CASSLATAYNEQFF
TGTGCCAGCAGCCTGGCGACAGCCTACAATGAGCAGTTCTTC
>15|-|TRBJ1-5|TRBD1|TRBV28
CASRGGTGGNQPQHF
TGTGCCAGCAGGGGGGGGACAGGGGGAAATCAGCCCCAGCATTTT
>14|few|TRBJ2-5|-|TRBV21-1
CASNRGGALKTQYF
TGTGCCAGCAATCGCGGGGGGGCCCTGAAGACCCAGTACTTC
>15|many|TRBJ2-3|-|TRBV20-1
CSARDDRLSTDTQYF
TGCAGTGCTAGAGACGACAGATTAAGCACAGATACGCAGTATTTT
>15|-|TRBJ1-1|-|TRBV6-2/TRBV6-3
CASSYSGSENTEAFF
TGTGCCAGCAGTTATAGTGGATCAGAGAACACTGAAGCTTTCTTT
>12|few|TRBJ2-5|-|TRBV20-1
CSATGPLGTQYF
TGCAGTGCTACGGGTCCTCTAGGGACCCAGTACTTC
>15|few|TRBJ2-5|-|TRBV7-8
CASSSRDRTRETQYF
TGTGCCAGCAGCTCCAGGGACCGGACCAGAGAGACCCAGTACTTC
>15|many|TRBJ2-3|-|TRBV20-1
CSARDSRTSTDTQYF
TGCAGTGCTAGAGATAGTCGGACTAGCACAGATACGCAGTATTTT
>13|-|TRBJ2-7|TRBD2|TRBV12-3/TRBV12-4
CASSAGVAGEQYF
TGTGCCAGCAGTGCGGGGGTTGCTGGCGAGCAGTACTTC
>13|-|TRBJ2-1|-|TRBV15
CATSSRGYNEQFF
TGTGCCACCAGCAGCAGGGGCTACAATGAGCAGTTCTTC
>13|-|TRBJ1-1|-|TRBV28
CASRNRANTEAFF
TGTGCCAGCAGAAATCGGGCGAACACTGAAGCTTTCTTT
>13|few|TRBJ2-1|-|TRBV3-1
CASSQEAGTEQFF
TGTGCCAGCAGCCAAGAGGCGGGGACGGAGCAGTTCTTC
>14|-|TRBJ1-2|TRBD1|TRBV12-3/TRBV12-4
CASRQTGINYGYTF
TGTGCCAGCAGACAGACAGGGATAAACTATGGCTACACCTTC
>14|many|TRBJ2-7|TRBD1|TRBV12-3/TRBV12-4
CASSWDRSSYEQYF
TGTGCCAGCAGTTGGGACAGGAGCTCCTACGAGCAGTACTTC
>16|-|TRBJ1-6|-|TRBV2
CASSEERSSYNSPLHF
TGTGCCAGCAGTGAAGAGCGGAGCTCCTATAATTCACCCCTCCACTTT
>15|many|TRBJ1-1|-|TRBV7-3
CASSLGWDSNTEAFF
TGTGCCAGCAGCTTAGGGTGGGACTCGAACACTGAAGCTTTCTTT
>14|-|TRBJ1-2|-|TRBV7-9
CASSLARTYESYTF
TGTGCCAGCAGCTTAGCGCGGACCTATGAGAGCTACACCTTC
>15|many|TRBJ2-7|TRBD2|TRBV4-3
CASSLSSGDSYEQYF
TGCGCCAGCAGCCTTTCTAGCGGTGACTCCTACGAGCAGTACTTC
>14|few|TRBJ2-2|-|TRBV29-1
CSVGAQLNTGELFF
TGCAGCGTTGGAGCGCAGTTAAACACCGGGGAGCTGTTTTTT